These 9 T cell receptor beta chains were sequenced from one sample in a study of blood T cell repertoires in COVID-19. Libraries were prepared by immunoSEQ multiplex PCR; TCRdb keeps only in-frame clonotypes and omits some of them. The table records 300,000 to 400,000 clones, roughly 85% of them present only once. The sample comprised peripheral blood. The receptor source for this set is a human donor in a cohort sampled during active COVID-19.

The chain combines TRBV2 with TRBJ2-3; D may be TRBD2 (6 bases). From germline, CDR1 is SNHLY and CDR2 FYNNEI. The CDR3 is 14 amino acids. V gave up 4 bases and J gave up 5 bases, with 13 bases separating them. CDR3 residues: CASSGEVLLDTQYF. In DNA form, the CDR3 reads TGTGCCAGCAGTGGGGAGGTTTTGTTAGATACGCAGTATTTT.

This chain joins TRBV2 and TRBJ1-5; D possibly corresponds to TRBD1 (6 bases). Germline-derived CDR1 and CDR2 are SNHLY and FYNNEI. Deletions cut 3 bases from V and 6 bases from J, with 12 bases between. There are 14 residues in the CDR3. Here the CDR3 reads CASSDPQGFQPQHF. CDR3 bases: TGTGCCAGCAGTGACCCCCAGGGGTTTCAGCCCCAGCATTTT.

The V gene is TRBV5-6, the J gene TRBJ2-7, with no clear D. Germline V gives CDR1 SGHDT, CDR2 YYEEEE. V was cut by 6 bases and J by 0 bases, with 13 bases left in between. The CDR3 has 14 amino acids. The CDR3 DNA is TGTGCCAGCAACCGCAACGGTTTCTCCTACGAGCAGTACTTC. It translates to CASNRNGFSYEQYF.

This chain connects TRBV5-1 to TRBJ2-7; D might be TRBD2 (7 bases). V gave up 3 bases and J gave up 1 base, with 11 bases separating them. CDR3 length equals 14 residues. CDR1 is SGHRS, CDR2 YFSETQ, per germline. The CDR3: CASSWGGQSYEQYF. The CDR3 DNA reads as TGCGCCAGCAGCTGGGGGGGGCAGTCCTACGAGCAGTACTTC.

V and J are TRBV5-1 and TRBJ1-6, with 7 bases identical to TRBD1. The CDR3 runs 14 residues. Germline V lookup: CDR1 SGHRS, CDR2 YFSETQ. Trimming at V came to 4 bases and at J to 5 bases, leaving 3 bases not matched to a gene. CDR3 residues: CASSPGQNNSPLHF. Written as DNA, the CDR3 is TGCGCCAGCAGCCCGGGACAGAATAATTCACCCCTCCACTTT.

The genes are TRBV19 and TRBJ1-4; no clear D gene. CDR3 length: 14 residues. V lost 6 bases to trimming and J lost 8 bases, with 16 bases between them. The germline CDR1 and CDR2 sequences are LNHDA and SQIVND (reference sequence). This CDR3 reads CASRHSGVGEKLFF. The CDR3 DNA reads TGTGCCAGTAGACACAGCGGGGTGGGCGAAAAACTGTTTTTT.

This clone was observed a few times. This chain links TRBV18 with TRBJ2-7; a weak D match, TRBD2 (6 bases). Germline CDR1 is KGHSH and CDR2 is LQKENI. The CDR3 has 16 residues. Trimming left V 4 bases short and J 3 bases short, with 19 bases between. CDR3 nucleotides: TGTGCCAGCTCACTGGAAACCGCGGGGTACTACTACGAGCAGTACTTC. Protein: CASSLETAGYYYEQYF.

CDR3 nucleotide sequence: TGTGCCAGCAGCCAGACAGATCATTCACCCCTCCACTTT. This gives the protein CASSQTDHSPLHF. V gene TRBV6-4 combines with J gene TRBJ1-6; D might be TRBD1 (5 bases). Trimming took 6 bases from V and 8 from J, leaving 11 bases between them. Per germline, CDR1 MRHNA and CDR2 SNTAGT. This CDR3 has 13 residues.

There are many counts of this clone. The chain links TRBV6-5 to TRBJ2-7; TRBD1 matches at 7 bases. Trimming removed 2 bases from V and 7 bases from J; junction bases left unmatched: 8. The CDR3 is 14 amino acids. From germline, CDR1 is MNHEY and CDR2 SVGAGI. The CDR3 loop reads CASSYRQGNAEQYF. The CDR3 DNA sequence: TGTGCCAGCAGTTACCGACAGGGAAACGCTGAGCAGTACTTC.